The following is a T cell receptor (beta chain) sequence with its context. This sample is part of a study of T cell responses to AZD1222 COVID-19 vaccine. V was clipped by 1 base and J by 5 bases; unmatched bases: 6. The CDR3 has 17 residues. Germline-derived CDR1 and CDR2 are SGHVS and FNYEAQ. The data were produced by immunoSEQ multiplex PCR, yet TCRdb's version contains in-frame clones alone and is incomplete. The sample lists roughly 150,000 clones; over 85% were seen once. The chain links TRBV7-6 to TRBJ2-2; TRBD2 agrees at 11 bases. The receptor was isolated from an adult in good health. The sample in question was peripheral blood, obtained on day 0 of AZD1222 vaccination. Here the CDR3 DNA reads TGTGCCAGCAGCTTAGGGCGGGGGACTAGCGGTACCGGGGAGCTGTTTTTT. Translation gives CASSLGRGTSGTGELFF.